The clone carrying this T cell receptor (beta chain) came up a few times. The data were taken from a study of blood T cell repertoires in COVID-19. Study context: Acute and convalescent COVID-19 specimens originated in the United States, Italy and Spain. Sources were T cells, B-cell-depleted T cells, or PBMCs; the material itself was cDNA or gDNA.

In the authors' methods: By means of reference gene primer amplification, nucleated cell counts were estimated. Sequenced by immunoSEQ multiplex PCR; TCRdb stores in-frame clones only, minus some. V and J calls and clone size are copied from that table; D and trimming were computed from the DNA. The data show over 75,000 clones, 86% seen once. The V gene lost 9 bases and the J gene lost 7 bases, with 18 bases spanning the gap. The CDR3 loop spans 13 amino acids. Germline lookup yields CDR1 LNHDA and CDR2 SQIVND (reference sequence). The sample was peripheral blood. The chain joins TRBV19 to TRBJ1-1; no clear D. The clonotype comes from a human donor in a cohort sampled during active COVID-19. CDR3 bases: TGTGCCAGCGTAAGTTGGAGCTTCCTTGAAGCTTTCTTT. Residues: CASVSWSFLEAFF.